This TCR beta chain was recovered during a study of shared clonotypes between healthy human individuals. TCRdb's table, derived via immunoSEQ multiplex PCR, lists solely in-frame clones and lacks some. Of about 2.1 million clones detected, around 93% appear once; the ten largest clones hold approximately 1.6%. Selected positively for CCR7 and CD45RO-negative, naive CD8 cells excluded terminally differentiated effector memory CD45RA+ cells. CDR3 length equals 12 residues. Germline CDR1 reads SGDLS; CDR2 reads YYNGEE. J lost 10 bases, V lost 5 bases, and 5 bases had no gene match. The TCR originated in a man younger than 30 in good health. Some clones in this sample may be carry-over from other donors' samples. Sequenced material: naive CD8+ T cells from PBMCs. The gene calls are TRBV9 and TRBJ2-1; 8 positions agree with TRBD2. The CDR3 DNA follows: TGTGCCAGCAGGGGACGGGAGGGCGAGCAGTTCTTC. It specifies CASRGREGEQFF. The variable domain in full, completed from reference TRBV9 and TRBJ2-1, reads DSGVTQTPKHLITATGQRVTLRCSPRSGDLSVYWYQQSLDQGLQFLIQYYNGEERAKGNILERFSAQQFPDLHSELNLSSLELGDSALYFCASRGREGEQFFGPGTRLTVL.